This T cell receptor beta chain was identified during a study of regulatory T cells in long-lasting Graves disease. Indicated time point: newly diagnosed GD, antithyroid drugs for less than 3 months. TCR sequences were obtained from RNA taken from PBMCs. This clonotype was picked up a small number of times. No conserved phenylalanine or tryptophan ends this CDR3, so it is likely a read error. Arm-PCR of CDR3 regions and iRepertoire HTBI primers were the basis on which TCR beta libraries were built. MiXCR, run by TCRdb on the multiplex PCR reads, gives a single entry per CDR3 protein. The table shows 540,000 or so distinct CDR3 sequences, with roughly 13% occurring only once. These records were also assigned to another study, of T cells in Graves' hyperthyroidism and ophthalmopathy.

This receptor was taken from a man aged 25-45 years with Graves disease. This specimen was peripheral blood mononuclear cells (PBMCs), taken at new diagnosis, from a patient treated with antithyroid drugs.

CDR3 sequence reads: CASSHPTGEKQYL. The CDR3 DNA reads as TGTGCCAGCAGCCACCCGACAGGGGAAAAGCAGTACCTC. The J gene is TRBJ2-7, the V gene TRBV3-1, with 8 bases fitting TRBD1. V was clipped by 3 bases and J by 8 bases; unmatched bases: 6. The CDR3 runs to 13 residues. Germline assignment: CDR1 LGHDT and CDR2 YNNKEL (reference sequence).